Shown below are 27 T cell receptor beta chains from a single sample sequenced in a study of identical twins (TCRdb year 2016). Libraries were built with 5' RACE. The run used an Illumina HiSeq 2000. In TCRdb, the public reads were trimmed at Q25 with fastp and aligned with MiXCR, with productive beta chains retained. CDR3 protein duplicates are merged, each entry listing the most common genes and DNA. The sample table contains about 530,000 distinct CDR3 sequences; only one count was recorded for roughly 15% of them. Of the sample, roughly 0.46% falls within the top ten clones. These data were also reused for a study on yellow fever vaccine responses in identical twins.

Material for sequencing was CD4+ T cells sorted from blood. These receptors all come from a young woman in good health.

This clonotype was counted only a few times. The J gene is TRBJ1-1, the V gene TRBV7-9; 7 bases line up with TRBD1. Germline CDR1 SEHNR, CDR2 FQNEAQ (reference sequence). V was clipped by 5 bases and J by 6 bases; unmatched bases: 9. The CDR3 has 14 residues. The DNA of the CDR3 is TGTGCCAGCAGCCCAGGGGGGGTTTACTCTGAAGCTTTCTTT. Residues: CASSPGGVYSEAFF.

The chain employs TRBV5-1 and TRBJ2-2, with no clear D. V lost 4 bases to trimming and J lost 3 bases, with 4 bases between them. There are 12 residues in the CDR3. CDR1 SGHRS and CDR2 YFSETQ come from the germline V gene. CDR3 in amino acids: CASSIDTGELFF. The CDR3 DNA is TGCGCCAGCAGCATCGACACCGGGGAGCTGTTTTTT.

This clonotype has at least ten counts. This chain joins TRBV2 and TRBJ2-3, with D tentatively TRBD2 (6 bases). V shed 6 bases and J shed 7 bases, with 17 bases lying between them. CDR3 length: 14 residues. Germline loops: CDR1 SNHLY, CDR2 FYNNEI. In DNA form, the CDR3 reads TGTGCCAGCAGAACCCCGGGACTCGCGCATACGCAGTATTTT. It translates to CASRTPGLAHTQYF.

This clonotype was counted at least ten times. This chain uses TRBV24-1 with TRBJ2-3, with D unresolved. In germline, CDR1 is KGHDR, CDR2 SFDVKD. With 0 bases removed from V and 0 bases from J, the gap between germline ends came to 6 bases. This CDR3 region has 15 residues. CDR3 sequence reads: CATSDLLDSTDTQYF. Here the CDR3 DNA reads TGTGCCACCAGTGATTTGTTGGACAGCACAGATACGCAGTATTTT.

The CDR3 DNA sequence: TGCAGCGTTGAGCCGACGCTCAATGAGCAGTTCTTC. Translation gives CSVEPTLNEQFF. V usage is TRBV29-1 and J usage is TRBJ2-1; no clear D gene. This CDR3 spans 12 amino acids. The V gene lost 3 bases and the J gene lost 6 bases, with 9 bases spanning the gap. Germline CDR1 is SQVTM and CDR2 is ANQGSEA.

This clonotype came up a few times. V gene TRBV9 combines with J gene TRBJ2-1; a weak D match, TRBD2 (6 bases). Germline assignment: CDR1 SGDLS and CDR2 YYNGEE. Trimming removed 0 bases from V and 0 bases from J, with 10 bases in between. The CDR3 has 16 residues. CDR3 in amino acids: CASSVVSGNSYNEQFF. The CDR3 coding sequence is TGTGCCAGCAGCGTAGTTAGCGGAAACTCCTACAATGAGCAGTTCTTC. The full variable domain, rest sourced from reference TRBV9 and TRBJ2-1, is DSGVTQTPKHLITATGQRVTLRCSPRSGDLSVYWYQQSLDQGLQFLIQYYNGEERAKGNILERFSAQQFPDLHSELNLSSLELGDSALYFCASSVVSGNSYNEQFFGPGTRLTVL.

Worth noting for this clonotype: One junction end disagrees with the germline gene, perhaps due to a read error. This chain links TRBV5-5 with TRBJ1-5; possibly TRBD1 for D (6 bases). Germline CDR1 reads SGHKS; CDR2 reads YYEKEE (reference sequence). CDR3 length: 13 amino acids. The CDR3 spells CAGSTRQDQPQHF. CDR3 DNA: TGTGCCGGCAGCACAAGACAGGACCAGCCCCAGCATTTT. Looking up the rest from reference TRBV5-5 and TRBJ1-5 gives the full variable domain: DAGVTQSPTHLIKTRGQQVTLRCSPISGHKSVSWYQQVLGQGPQFIFQYYEKEERGRGNFPDRFSARQFPNYSSELNVNALLLGDSALYLCAGSTRQDQPQHFGDGTRLSIL.

This sequence joins TRBV19 and TRBJ1-6; the match to TRBD1 covers 8 bases. CDR3 size: 15 residues. The J segment lost 7 bases and the V segment lost 5 bases, leaving 7 bases of the junction unmatched. Per germline, CDR1 LNHDA and CDR2 SQIVND (reference sequence). CDR3 in amino acids: CASSVGQGGNSPLHF. The CDR3 nucleotides are TGTGCCAGTAGTGTCGGACAGGGTGGAAATTCACCCCTCCACTTT.

This clonotype came up once. The chain couples TRBV7-8 to TRBJ2-5; 7 nucleotides align to TRBD1. This CDR3 region has 15 residues. Trimming took 5 bases from V and 5 from J; bases not matched to a gene: 11. In germline, CDR1 is SGHVS, CDR2 FQNEAQ. The CDR3 DNA reads as TGTGCCAGCAGCCTAGGGACAGCTGGGATCGAGACCCAGTACTTC. Translating gives CASSLGTAGIETQYF. The full variable domain, its missing parts supplied by reference TRBV7-8 and TRBJ2-5, is GAGVSQSPRYKVAKRGQDVALRCDPISGHVSLFWYQQALGQGPEFLTYFQNEAQLDKSGLPSDRFFAERPEGSVSTLKIQRTQQEDSAVYLCASSLGTAGIETQYFGPGTRLLVL.

The chain carries TRBV5-1 and TRBJ2-1; TRBD2 agrees at 12 bases. This CDR3 is built from 15 residues. V was clipped by 0 bases and J by 10 bases; unmatched bases: 5. From germline, CDR1 is SGHRS and CDR2 YFSETQ. The CDR3 here is CASSLVASGRAEQFF. Written as DNA, the CDR3 is TGCGCCAGCAGCTTGGTCGCTAGCGGGAGGGCCGAGCAGTTCTTC. The full variable domain, rest sourced from reference TRBV5-1 and TRBJ2-1, is KAGVTQTPRYLIKTRGQQVTLSCSPISGHRSVSWYQQTPGQGLQFLFEYFSETQRNKGNFPGRFSGRQFSNSRSEMNVSTLELGDSALYLCASSLVASGRAEQFFGPGTRLTVL.

This chain uses TRBV28 with TRBJ2-3; D gene ambiguous. V dropped 5 bases and J dropped 5 bases, with 11 bases sitting between them. The germline V gene has CDR1 MDHEN and CDR2 SYDVKM. The CDR3 loop spans 13 amino acids. The CDR3 here is CASSPWVGDTQYF. In DNA, the CDR3 is TGTGCCAGCAGTCCCTGGGTAGGAGATACGCAGTATTTT.

This clonotype has just a few counts. This CDR3 is CASSLGQNSGNTIYF. CDR3 nucleotide sequence: TGTGCCAGCAGTCTCGGACAGAACTCTGGAAACACCATATATTTT. The genes are TRBV14 and TRBJ1-3; a possible D gene is TRBD1 (6 bases). From germline, CDR1 is SGHDN and CDR2 FVKESK. Trimming removed 6 bases from V and 0 bases from J, with 12 bases in between. This CDR3 contains 15 residues. The full variable domain, its missing parts supplied by reference TRBV14 and TRBJ1-3, is EAGVTQFPSHSVIEKGQTVTLRCDPISGHDNLYWYRRVMGKEIKFLLHFVKESKQDESGMPNNRFLAERTGGTYSTLKVQPAELEDSGVYFCASSLGQNSGNTIYFGEGSWLTVV.

V is TRBV5-1 and J is TRBJ2-7, with D perhaps matching TRBD1 or TRBD2 (6 bases each). Germline-derived CDR1 and CDR2 are SGHRS and YFSETQ. With 10 bases removed from V and 3 bases from J, the gap between germline ends came to 29 bases. The CDR3 extends over 17 amino acids. In DNA, the CDR3 is TGCGCCCAACTCCCTGGGGCAGGGGAGGTCGGCAACTACGAGCAGTACGTC. Protein: CAQLPGAGEVGNYEQYV.

There are a few counts of this clonotype. This chain links TRBV28 with TRBJ2-1, with 9 positions matching TRBD2. Trimming cost V 4 bases and J 3 bases; bases outside gene matches: 7. Germline loops: CDR1 MDHEN, CDR2 SYDVKM. This CDR3 has 16 amino acids. CDR3 amino acids: CASSSLSGSLYNEQFF. The CDR3 nucleotides are TGTGCCAGCAGTTCGCTTAGCGGGAGCCTCTACAATGAGCAGTTCTTC. Full variable domain (missing parts from reference TRBV28 and TRBJ2-1): DVKVTQSSRYLVKRTGEKVFLECVQDMDHENMFWYRQDPGLGLRLIYFSYDVKMKEKGDIPEGYSVSREKKERFSLILESASTNQTSMYLCASSSLSGSLYNEQFFGPGTRLTVL.

There are many counts of this clonotype. The chain carries TRBV5-6 and TRBJ2-5, with a possible D match to TRBD1 (6 bases). The germline V and J ends were trimmed by 4 bases and 4 bases, with 17 bases remaining between them. CDR1 and CDR2 (germline): SGHDT, YYEEEE. This CDR3 has 15 amino acids. The CDR3 bases are TGTGCCAGCAGCCGAAAGACAGGTGGGGGAGAGACCCAGTACTTC. Its translation: CASSRKTGGGETQYF.

The table lists this clonotype with a few counts. The chain recombines TRBV20-1 with TRBJ2-6; 7 positions agree with TRBD1. Germline V gene data show CDR1 as DFQATT and CDR2 as SNEGSKA (reference sequence). Trimming cost V 3 bases and J 1 base; bases outside gene matches: 12. The CDR3 has 18 amino acids. The CDR3 reads CSASRGDSGISGANVLTF. The CDR3 bases are TGCAGTGCTAGCCGAGGGGACAGTGGAATTTCTGGGGCCAACGTCCTGACTTTC.

The table lists this clonotype with many counts. The rearrangement uses TRBV5-1 and TRBJ1-3; 7 bases fit TRBD1. The V segment lost 3 bases and the J segment 2 bases; nucleotides outside the gene matches: 2. The germline gives CDR1 SGHRS, CDR2 YFSETQ. This CDR3 comprises 14 residues. The CDR3, as DNA: TGCGCCAGCAGCTGGGACAGTGCTGGAAACACCATATATTTT. Protein: CASSWDSAGNTIYF.

V usage is TRBV6-1 and J usage is TRBJ2-3, with TRBD2 identical over 13 bases. The trim removed 7 bases at V and 3 bases at J, leaving 4 bases unmatched. The CDR3 contains 15 residues. In germline, CDR1 is MNHNS, CDR2 SASEGT. Written as DNA, the CDR3 is TGTGCCAGCAAATCGGGACTAGCGGGGACAGATACGCAGTATTTT. This sequence encodes CASKSGLAGTDTQYF.

This clonotype turned up a few times. The chain employs TRBV15 and TRBJ2-7; 7 bases are a match to TRBD2. CDR1 and CDR2 (germline): LNHNV, YYDKDF (reference sequence). This CDR3 comprises 14 residues. Trimming cost V 1 base and J 5 bases; bases outside gene matches: 5. CDR3: CATSRADGLDEQYV. The CDR3 nucleotides read TGTGCCACCAGCAGAGCCGACGGACTAGACGAGCAGTACGTC.

This clonotype was recorded a few times. V usage is TRBV2 and J usage is TRBJ1-1; 8 bases are a match to TRBD1. This CDR3 region has 15 residues. Germline V gene data show CDR1 as SNHLY and CDR2 as FYNNEI. Trimming cost V 6 bases and J 5 bases; bases outside gene matches: 11. CDR3 bases: TGTGCCAGCAGCGAACGCACAGGGGGAGGAACTGAAGCTTTCTTT. Translated, it gives CASSERTGGGTEAFF.

The chain is built from TRBV27 and TRBJ2-7; TRBD1 might be the D (6 bases). The CDR3 is 14 amino acids. The germline V and J ends were trimmed by 3 bases and 6 bases, with 15 bases remaining between them. Germline loops: CDR1 MNHEY, CDR2 SMNVEV (reference sequence). Here the CDR3 reads CASSFQGKVSEQYV. The DNA of the CDR3 is TGTGCCAGCAGTTTCCAGGGGAAGGTCTCCGAGCAGTACGTC.

The chain couples TRBV24-1 to TRBJ2-2, with 8 bases aligning to TRBD2. The trim removed 1 base at V and 6 bases at J, leaving 12 bases unmatched. CDR3 length equals 18 residues. CDR1 and CDR2 from the germline V gene are KGHDR and SFDVKD. The CDR3 is CATSDLSREGRSAGELFF. The DNA of the CDR3 is TGTGCCACCAGTGATTTAAGTCGGGAGGGCCGTAGCGCCGGGGAGCTGTTTTTT.

This clonotype has ten or more counts. The chain joins TRBV28 to TRBJ2-7; the D is unclear. The CDR3 is 14 amino acids. The germline V gene has CDR1 MDHEN and CDR2 SYDVKM. Trimming took off 2 bases at V and 2 bases at J, with 10 bases between the two ends. This chain's CDR3 is CASSLIPETYEQYF. CDR3 in DNA: TGTGCCAGCAGTTTAATACCTGAGACCTACGAGCAGTACTTC.

This clonotype was observed a handful of times. The chain links TRBV7-2 to TRBJ2-7, with 7 bases identical to TRBD2. V gave up 0 bases and J gave up 3 bases; unmatched junction bases: 5. The germline CDR1 and CDR2 sequences are SGHTA and FQGNSA. The CDR3 spans 15 residues. CDR3: CASSLARTRYYEQYF. The CDR3 bases are TGTGCCAGCAGCTTAGCCCGGACTAGATACTACGAGCAGTACTTC. Using reference TRBV7-2 and TRBJ2-7 for the parts outside the CDR3, the full variable domain is GAGVSQSPSNKVTEKGKDVELRCDPISGHTALYWYRQSLGQGLEFLIYFQGNSAPDKSGLPSDRFSAERTGGSVSTLTIQRTQQEDSAVYLCASSLARTRYYEQYFGPGTRLTVT.

V is TRBV7-2 and J is TRBJ2-7; D assignment may be TRBD1 or TRBD2 (5 bases each). The CDR3 extends over 15 amino acids. V lost 1 base to trimming and J lost 4 bases, with 14 bases between them. CDR1 SGHTA and CDR2 FQGNSA come from the germline V gene. The CDR3 DNA follows: TGTGCCAGCAGCTTAGAGGGGTCAGGCGGGTACGAGCAGTACGTC. The encoded protein is CASSLEGSGGYEQYV.

This clonotype was seen only a few times. V and J are TRBV6-1 and TRBJ1-2, with D tentatively TRBD1 (5 bases). CDR1 is MNHNS, CDR2 SASEGT, per germline. The CDR3 runs 14 residues. V gave up 4 bases and J gave up 4 bases, with 13 bases separating them. The CDR3 DNA sequence: TGTGCCAGCAGTGCCAGGACACCCTCCTATGGCTACACCTTC. Translated, it gives CASSARTPSYGYTF.

The DNA of the CDR3 is TGTGCCAGCTCACCTTATGGAAGCACTGAAGCTTTCTTT. Protein sequence: CASSPYGSTEAFF. The V gene is TRBV18, the J gene TRBJ1-1; D call uncertain. CDR1 and CDR2 from the germline V gene are KGHSH and LQKENI. This CDR3 has 13 amino acids. V gave up 3 bases and J gave up 4 bases, with 9 bases separating them.